These 9 T cell receptor beta chains were sequenced from one sample in a study of radiation and T cells in renal cell carcinoma. Sequencing used immunoSEQ multiplex PCR; TCRdb keeps in-frame clones, though not all of them. The data hold roughly 150,000 clones, with approximately 90% observed a single time. Time point: baseline pretreatment blood. Treatment here: 15 Gy SBRT to primary tumor, nephrectomy 4 weeks later. The input for sequencing was blood, taken from a patient whose treatment included radiotherapy and nephrectomy. The receptors come from a woman between 65 and 79 years old with renal cell carcinoma.

V is TRBV7-8 and J is TRBJ1-4; D call uncertain. This CDR3 region has 16 residues. CDR1 and CDR2 (germline): SGHVS, FQNEAQ. Deletions cut 1 base from V and 0 bases from J, with 9 bases between. The chain's CDR3 is CASSLVLGATNEKLFF. The CDR3 coding sequence is TGTGCCAGCAGCTTAGTATTGGGCGCAACTAATGAAAAACTGTTTTTT. The variable domain in full, with the rest retrieved from reference TRBV7-8 and TRBJ1-4, is GAGVSQSPRYKVAKRGQDVALRCDPISGHVSLFWYQQALGQGPEFLTYFQNEAQLDKSGLPSDRFFAERPEGSVSTLKIQRTQQEDSAVYLCASSLVLGATNEKLFFGSGTQLSVL.

V gene TRBV5-8 combines with J gene TRBJ2-7; possibly TRBD1 for D (6 bases). CDR3 length equals 15 residues. V was cut by 0 bases and J by 7 bases, with 17 bases left in between. The germline gives CDR1 SGHTS, CDR2 YDEGEE. The CDR3 sequence is CASSLEGRGAGEQYF. The DNA of the CDR3 is TGTGCCAGCAGCTTGGAGGGCAGGGGCGCAGGAGAGCAGTACTTC.

V and J are TRBV7-2 and TRBJ2-7, with a possible D match to TRBD1 (6 bases). The CDR3 extends over 14 amino acids. CDR1 is SGHTA, CDR2 FQGNSA, per germline. Trimming left V 4 bases short and J 4 bases short, with 14 bases between. The CDR3 nucleotides are TGTGCCAGCAGCTCGGGACAACAAGAGTACGAGCAGTACTTC. It translates to CASSSGQQEYEQYF.

This chain links TRBV19 with TRBJ1-1; D might be TRBD1 (6 bases). V was pared by 5 bases and J by 1 base, with 11 bases between. The CDR3 has 14 amino acids. Germline assignment: CDR1 LNHDA and CDR2 SQIVND (reference sequence). The CDR3 sequence is CASSFAGANTEAFF. The CDR3 DNA sequence: TGTGCCAGTAGTTTCGCAGGGGCGAACACTGAAGCTTTCTTT.

This chain uses TRBV29-1 with TRBJ1-1, with D hard to call. Trimming pared 4 bases from V and 1 base from J, leaving 7 bases between. The CDR3 contains 12 residues. Germline V gene data show CDR1 as SQVTM and CDR2 as ANQGSEA. The CDR3 loop is CSVGHPNTEAFF. The CDR3 region has the DNA TGCAGCGTTGGCCATCCGAACACTGAAGCTTTCTTT.

The chain recombines TRBV10-3 with TRBJ1-2; 12 bases fit TRBD1. Germline V gene data show CDR1 as ENHRY and CDR2 as SYGVKD. Trimming took 7 bases from V and 8 from J; bases not matched to a gene: 5. This CDR3 has 13 amino acids. In DNA form, the CDR3 reads TGTGCCATCATTTCCGGGACAGGGGGCGGCTACACCTTC. Its protein product is CAIISGTGGGYTF.

The J gene is TRBJ2-7, the V gene TRBV11-1; TRBD2 aligns across 7 bases. Trimming removed 2 bases from V and 0 bases from J; junction bases left unmatched: 7. There are 16 residues in the CDR3. The V gene's germline CDR1 is SGHAT and CDR2 FQDESV (reference sequence). The CDR3 sequence is CASSLPRGGSSYEQYF. CDR3 nucleotide sequence: TGTGCCAGCAGCTTACCGCGGGGCGGGAGCTCCTACGAGCAGTACTTC. The whole variable domain, filled in from reference TRBV11-1 and TRBJ2-7, reads EAEVAQSPRYKITEKSQAVAFWCDPISGHATLYWYRQILGQGPELLVQFQDESVVDDSQLPKDRFSAERLKGVDSTLKIQPAELGDSAMYLCASSLPRGGSSYEQYFGPGTRLTVT.

This chain links TRBV6-1 with TRBJ1-1; a possible D gene is TRBD1 (5 bases). CDR3 length: 14 amino acids. V was cut by 7 bases and J by 3 bases, with 15 bases left in between. CDR1 MNHNS and CDR2 SASEGT come from the germline V gene. CDR3 in amino acids: CASTGVRADTEAFF. In DNA form, the CDR3 reads TGTGCCAGCACGGGTGTCAGGGCGGACACTGAAGCTTTCTTT.

The chain combines TRBV7-6 with TRBJ2-3; TRBD1 agrees at 8 bases. Unmatched junction bases numbered 1, after V lost 1 base and J lost 4 bases. The CDR3 sequence is 14 residues long. Germline V gives CDR1 SGHVS, CDR2 FNYEAQ. CDR3 DNA: TGTGCCAGCAGCTTAGGGACAGGGTCAGATACGCAGTATTTT. It encodes CASSLGTGSDTQYF.